This T cell receptor beta chain emerged from a study of blood T cell repertoires in COVID-19 (dated by TCRdb to about 2020). The study in broad terms: Samples from collaborators originated in the United States, Italy and Spain and spanned both the acute and convalescent phases of COVID-19. The prospective study material was composed of cDNA or gDNA derived from T cells, B-cell-depleted T cells, or PBMCs. Deeply sampled blood TCRbeta repertoires from subjects exposed to, actively infected with, or recovered from COVID-19 were included in the dataset. The repertoires were released in a freely available public database intended as a resource for research on the immune response to SARS-CoV-2. Samples were obtained from the ongoing ImmuneRACE study (first 160 participants) and from 950 to 1,500 subjects provided by 6 global collaborators. Nearly every sample came with metadata listing a de-identified subject ID, COVID-19 status, age in years and sex. Where available, HLA class I and class II types were obtained from metadata supplied by the sample provider rather than from assay-based typing.

CDR1 and CDR2 are drawn from the germline V gene (reference sequence): DFQATT, SNEGSKA. There are 13 amino acids in the CDR3, from cysteine to phenylalanine inclusive. The only DNA kept is the CDR3, 39 bases in frame from the first base. Germline trimming: 3 bases from V, 2 bases from J; junction bases outside gene matches: 3. Concerning this clone: The target of this receptor is not known. Base qualities are not provided; no much larger clone lies one nucleotide away.

The immunoSEQ Assay, a bias-controlled multiplex PCR, was used to amplify TCRbeta CDR3 regions from genomic DNA. The paper's processing steps were these. Nucleated cell counts per sample were estimated from amplification of reference gene primers within the assay. To quantify the absolute abundance of each unique TCRbeta CDR3 rearrangement, sequence reads were collapsed and filtered. For each sample, productive Simpson clonality was calculated by taking the square root of Simpson's diversity index across productive rearrangements. TCRdb's version of the immuneACCESS table is confined to in-frame rearrangements and falls short of the full clone set. An unresolved V gene accounts for under half of the shortfall where checked; the remainder is of unknown origin. V, J and clone size were drawn from that table, and D and trimming were deduced from the DNA. This sample has almost 500,000 clones in its table, and approximately 91% of those were observed once. Around 7.9% of the sample is in the top ten clones.

Study-wide findings and limitations: How much clinical and demographic metadata was included differed by source and by participant, and the metadata was provided uncurated.

Enrolling through a virtual design, the prospective study's participants ranged in age from roughly 18 to 89 years and lived across around 25 United States geographic areas. Cohort assignment in the prospective study relied on participant-reported clinical history from a screening survey and a study questionnaire. Recovered participants in ImmuneRACE Cohort 3 were defined by two consecutive negative NP/OP PCR tests, clearance by a healthcare professional, or resolution of symptoms. In the prospective study, mobile phlebotomists collected whole blood, serum and a nasopharyngeal or oropharyngeal swab from each participant. Prospective study participants could optionally give additional blood draws and questionnaires over an approximately two-month period. Prospective study blood samples were shipped either frozen or at room temperature before DNA extraction.

This clonotype originated in a woman aged 60-70 years who had recovered from COVID-19. The chain uses TRBV20-1 and TRBJ1-2, with 7 bases aligning to TRBD1. The sequencing input was PBMCs or T cells enriched from blood (not recorded which). The DNA sequence is TGCAGTGCTAGTTTGGACAGGAACTATGGCTACACCTTC. It codes for CSASLDRNYGYTF.